A single sample gave rise to the 17 T cell receptor beta chains below, sequenced in a study of blood T cell repertoires in COVID-19. Using immunoSEQ multiplex PCR, the repertoire was profiled, and TCRdb retains in-frame clones only, with some absent. This table holds 650,000 to 800,000 clones, over 80% found once. The sequenced material came from peripheral blood. The receptor source for this set is a woman between 18 and 30 years old with acute or convalescent COVID-19.

The CDR3 sequence is CASSRTGSRQPQHF. DNA of the CDR3: TGTGCCAGCTCACGAACAGGGTCTCGGCAGCCCCAGCATTTT. The chain joins TRBV6-5 to TRBJ1-5; perhaps TRBD1 as D (6 bases). This CDR3 has 14 amino acids. Germline CDR1 MNHEY, CDR2 SVGAGI. V gave up 8 bases and J gave up 7 bases, with 18 bases separating them.

V is TRBV19 and J is TRBJ2-3; 11 bases are shared with TRBD2. The V segment lost 7 bases and the J segment 9 bases; nucleotides outside the gene matches: 12. Germline CDR1 and CDR2: LNHDA and SQIVND (reference sequence). The CDR3 is 15 amino acids. The CDR3 DNA is TGTGCCAGTAAGGTAGCGGGGGGGACGGTCGAGACGCAGTATTTT. Its translation is CASKVAGGTVETQYF.

V gene TRBV4-1 combines with J gene TRBJ2-3; D is possibly TRBD2 (6 bases). The germline CDR1 and CDR2 sequences are MGHRA and YSYEKL. The CDR3 runs to 15 residues. V was shortened by 5 bases and J by 4 bases, with 16 bases between the two germline ends. CDR3 coding DNA: TGCGCCAGCAGCATACGGGCGGGGATTGCAGATACGCAGTATTTT. Translation: CASSIRAGIADTQYF.

The chain's CDR3 is CASSIGTTGRGYTF. The CDR3 DNA reads TGTGCCAGTAGTATAGGAACGACAGGGCGAGGCTACACCTTC. V and J are TRBV19 and TRBJ1-2; 7 bases map to TRBD1. Germline V CDR1 and CDR2: LNHDA, SQIVND (reference sequence). The CDR3 length is 14 residues. The trim removed 1 base at V and 8 bases at J, leaving 7 bases unmatched.

This chain connects TRBV9 to TRBJ2-1; 8 positions agree with TRBD2. V lost 0 bases and J lost 9; bases outside the gene matches: 5. The CDR3 runs to 14 residues. Germline V gene data show CDR1 as SGDLS and CDR2 as YYNGEE. The CDR3: CASSVGGGYGEQFF. CDR3 coding DNA: TGTGCCAGCAGCGTAGGCGGGGGGTACGGTGAGCAGTTCTTC.

This clone was seen once. The chain is built from TRBV5-1 and TRBJ1-2, with a weak D call TRBD1 (5 bases). The CDR3 is made up of 15 amino acids. Deletions cut 4 bases from V and 5 bases from J, with 18 bases between. CDR1 SGHRS and CDR2 YFSETQ come from the germline V gene. The CDR3 region has the DNA TGCGCCAGCAGCCCCGGGGGTGGGACTCCTTATGGCTACACCTTC. Protein product: CASSPGGGTPYGYTF.

This clone was seen a few times. This chain connects TRBV4-1 to TRBJ1-2, with TRBD1 matching 9 bases. The trim removed 3 bases at V and 8 bases at J, leaving 10 bases unmatched. The CDR3 loop spans 15 amino acids. The germline V gene encodes CDR1 MGHRA and CDR2 YSYEKL. This chain's CDR3 is CASSQATGGGVGYTF. For the CDR3, the DNA is TGCGCCAGCAGCCAGGCGACAGGGGGAGGTGTAGGCTACACCTTC.

A note on this clone: The same CDR3 can be traced to other DNA sequences in this sample. This chain joins TRBV7-8 and TRBJ1-1, with D unresolved. Germline CDR1 SGHVS, CDR2 FQNEAQ. Trimming removed 1 base from V and 1 base from J, with 7 bases in between. This CDR3 contains 14 residues. The CDR3 DNA reads TGTGCCAGCAGCTTAGTAACGGGGAACACTGAAGCTTTCTTT. Translating it yields CASSLVTGNTEAFF.

The rearrangement links TRBV5-1 to TRBJ2-2; unclear D gene. Germline V gives CDR1 SGHRS, CDR2 YFSETQ. The V gene lost 4 bases and the J gene lost 1 base, with 11 bases spanning the gap. The CDR3 is 15 residues long. The CDR3 DNA is TGCGCCAGCAGCCCACGACACCTGAACACCGGGGAGCTGTTTTTT. This codes for CASSPRHLNTGELFF.

The chain is built from TRBV18 and TRBJ1-3; 10 positions agree with TRBD1. CDR3 length: 16 amino acids. The germline CDR1 and CDR2 sequences are KGHSH and LQKENI. V trimming: 3 bases; J trimming: 0 bases; junction bases outside the gene matches: 2. The CDR3 nucleotides are TGTGCCAGCTCACCGGGGACAGGGGACTCTGGAAACACCATATATTTT. It specifies CASSPGTGDSGNTIYF.

The chain is built from TRBV7-6 and TRBJ1-2, with TRBD1 identical over 8 bases. Germline CDR1 SGHVS, CDR2 FNYEAQ. This CDR3 is 16 amino acids long. With 1 base clipped from V and 7 bases from J, the junction kept 11 bases outside the gene matches. CDR3 residues: CASSLGARGQAGGYTF. The CDR3 DNA is TGTGCCAGCAGCTTAGGGGCCCGGGGACAGGCGGGTGGCTACACCTTC.

This clone was detected a few times. The chain employs TRBV6-1 and TRBJ1-4; TRBD1 agrees at 8 bases. This CDR3 comprises 16 residues. The V segment lost 3 bases and the J segment 2 bases; nucleotides outside the gene matches: 5. Germline V gene lookup returns CDR1 MNHNS and CDR2 SASEGT. Here the CDR3 reads CASSDFQGATNEKLFF. The DNA of the CDR3 is TGTGCCAGCAGTGACTTCCAGGGGGCGACTAATGAAAAACTGTTTTTT.

The gene calls are TRBV15 and TRBJ1-1; a weak D match, TRBD1 (6 bases). CDR3 size: 17 residues. Trimming shortened V by 3 bases and J by 0 bases, and 17 bases separated the two germline ends. Germline lookup yields CDR1 LNHNV and CDR2 YYDKDF (reference sequence). The chain's CDR3 is CATSSTLGAFMNTEAFF. CDR3 DNA sequence: TGTGCCACCAGCAGCACCTTGGGGGCTTTCATGAACACTGAAGCTTTCTTT.

The chain uses TRBV3-1 (or the pseudogene TRBV3-2) and TRBJ2-2, with D unresolved. CDR3 length: 16 amino acids. Germline V gene lookup returns CDR1 LGHDT and CDR2 YNNKEL (reference sequence). V lost 1 base and J lost 0, with 9 bases in between. As DNA, the CDR3 is TGTGCCAGCAGCCAAGCTTATTCTGCGAACACCGGGGAGCTGTTTTTT. Translating it yields CASSQAYSANTGELFF.

V gene TRBV13 combines with J gene TRBJ2-7, with D possibly matching TRBD2 (5 bases). V was pared by 4 bases and J by 3 bases, with 10 bases between. The CDR3 has 13 residues. Germline CDR1 and CDR2: PRHDT and FYEKMQ (reference sequence). The CDR3 loop is CASSSTRGYEQYF. CDR3 DNA: TGTGCCAGCAGCTCAACCCGGGGCTACGAGCAGTACTTC.

The chain recombines TRBV6-2 or TRBV6-3 with TRBJ2-3; TRBD2 matches at 11 bases. V was pared by 4 bases and J by 2 bases, with 5 bases of the junction left unmatched. CDR3 length equals 16 residues. Germline V gene sequence: CDR1 MNHEY, CDR2 SVGEGT. The CDR3 protein is CASSFTSGGITDTQYF. The CDR3, as DNA: TGTGCCAGCAGTTTTACTAGCGGGGGCATCACAGATACGCAGTATTTT.

V usage is TRBV20-1 and J usage is TRBJ1-2, with TRBD1 as a possible D gene (6 bases). CDR1 DFQATT and CDR2 SNEGSKA come from the germline V gene (reference sequence). V was clipped by 3 bases and J by 2 bases, with 10 bases between them. The CDR3 consists of 13 residues. The CDR3 here is CSASQGWNYGYTF. DNA of the CDR3: TGCAGTGCTAGTCAGGGGTGGAACTATGGCTACACCTTC.